The rows below give T cell receptor beta chains drawn from one sample of a study of blood T cell repertoires in COVID-19. Sequencing was performed with immunoSEQ multiplex PCR; in TCRdb, only in-frame clones are kept and a portion is missing. Among approximately 330,000 clones listed, 85% to 90% were seen once. The specimen sequenced was peripheral blood. The receptor source for this set is a woman aged 40-49 years with COVID-19, enrolled during active disease. The CDR3 runs from the conserved cysteine through the conserved F or W. A D gene is named only where the DNA matches it firmly.

cdr3_nt cdr3_aa j_call d_call v_call
TGTGCCAGCAGCTTAATCACGGATGAGCAGTTCTTC CASSLITDEQFF TRBJ2-1 NA TRBV7-3
TGTGCCAGCTCACACAGGGGGACGGCTGAGCAGTTCTTC CASSHRGTAEQFF TRBJ2-1 TRBD1 TRBV18
TGTGCCAGCAGTTCGATCGAGTATGGCTACACCTTC CASSSIEYGYTF TRBJ1-2 NA TRBV12-3/TRBV12-4
TGTGCCAGCAGCGCCTTCCTTCAGGGAAACACCATATATTTT CASSAFLQGNTIYF TRBJ1-3 NA TRBV9
TGTGCCAGCAGCTTGTCACTAGCAGGCTCCTACAATGAGCAGTTCTTC CASSLSLAGSYNEQFF TRBJ2-1 NA TRBV5-4
TGTGCCAGCAGTTTTACCCCACAGGCCTATTCTAACACTGAAGCTTTCTTT CASSFTPQAYSNTEAFF TRBJ1-1 NA TRBV27
TGTGCCAGCAGCTTATCTGGCGGGAGGAACAACAATGAGCAGTTCTTC CASSLSGGRNNNEQFF TRBJ2-1 TRBD2 TRBV7-8
TGTGCCAGCAGCGTAGAGTCTATGGCAGATACGCAGTATTTT CASSVESMADTQYF TRBJ2-3 NA TRBV9
TGTGCCAGCAGCCCGACCATGGTTACAGGGTACTATGGCTACACCTTC CASSPTMVTGYYGYTF TRBJ1-2 NA TRBV7-9
TGCAGCGTTGATGACAGAAACTATGGCTACACCTTC CSVDDRNYGYTF TRBJ1-2 NA TRBV29-1
TGTGCCAGCAGTTACTCCGGGCAGGGGGAAAGCTATGGCTACACCTTC CASSYSGQGESYGYTF TRBJ1-2 TRBD1 TRBV6-6
TGTGCCACCAGTGATCCAAAGGGGGCCGGGGAGACCCAGTACTTC CATSDPKGAGETQYF TRBJ2-5 TRBD1 TRBV24-1
TGTGCTAGTGGTTTGGTACATAGGGCTAGCGGGATGGAGCAGTTCTTC CASGLVHRASGMEQFF TRBJ2-1 TRBD2 TRBV12-5
TGTGCCAGCAGAAGAACAGGGTATGGCTACACCTTC CASRRTGYGYTF TRBJ1-2 NA TRBV6-5
TGTGCCAGCAGTCCCTATATGACAGGGTATGGCTACACCTTC CASSPYMTGYGYTF TRBJ1-2 TRBD1 TRBV28
TGTGCCAGCAGGGGGACACTCTCTGGAAACACCATATATTTT CASRGTLSGNTIYF TRBJ1-3 NA TRBV6-6
TGTGCCAGCAGTTTTACAGGGGGCCGTCAGCCCCAGCATTTT CASSFTGGRQPQHF TRBJ1-5 TRBD1 TRBV28
TGTGCTAGTGGTTTAGACAGGGGTTCCACTGAAGCTTTCTTT CASGLDRGSTEAFF TRBJ1-1 TRBD1 TRBV12-5